This entry lists 25 T cell receptor beta chains sequenced from one sample in a study of cytomegalovirus exposure and HLA in healthy donors. It was with 60 Vbeta and 13 Jbeta primers that the PCR ran. Sequencing was performed with immunoSEQ multiplex PCR; in TCRdb, only in-frame clones are kept and a portion is missing. The data hold about 90,000 clones, with around 70% observed a single time. The material sequenced was PBMCs. The receptors were gathered from a man aged 25 to 40 in good health and CMV-seropositive.

The chain joins TRBV30 to TRBJ2-7; D perhaps matches TRBD2 (5 bases). V dropped 0 bases and J dropped 7 bases, with 10 bases sitting between them. The CDR3 has 12 residues. Germline CDR1 reads GTSNPN; CDR2 reads SVGIG (reference sequence). For the CDR3, the DNA is TGTGCCTGGAGTGTACAACTAGGGGAGCAGTACTTC. It translates to CAWSVQLGEQYF.

The rearrangement uses TRBV19 and TRBJ2-5; TRBD2 agrees at 9 bases. The CDR3 runs to 15 residues. Germline lookup yields CDR1 LNHDA and CDR2 SQIVND (reference sequence). V lost 7 bases and J lost 3; bases outside the gene matches: 9. This chain's CDR3 is CASTSTLAGEETQYF. The DNA of the CDR3 is TGTGCCAGTACCTCAACACTAGCGGGCGAAGAGACCCAGTACTTC.

Turning to this clone: Other DNA variants within this sample encode the same CDR3. This chain joins TRBV25-1 and TRBJ1-1; maybe TRBD1 (6 bases). Germline assignment: CDR1 MGHDK and CDR2 SYGVNS. Between the trimmed V and J ends, which lost 4 bases and 4 bases, there was a span of 10 bases. The CDR3 sequence is 13 residues long. In DNA form, the CDR3 reads TGTGCCAGCAGTGCAGGGGAAGGCACTGAAGCTTTCTTT. Protein sequence: CASSAGEGTEAFF.

This clone turned up a few times. This chain links TRBV7-6 with TRBJ1-4, with 8 bases identical to TRBD1. This CDR3 is built from 15 residues. From germline, CDR1 is SGHVS and CDR2 FNYEAQ. V shed 5 bases, J shed 5 bases, and the junction held 7 bases outside the gene matches. CDR3 sequence reads: CASSPQGQENEKLFF. CDR3 nucleotide sequence: TGTGCCAGCAGCCCTCAGGGACAGGAGAATGAAAAACTGTTTTTT.

This clone was observed once. The chain is built from TRBV5-1 and TRBJ1-4; TRBD1 might be the D (5 bases). The germline V gene encodes CDR1 SGHRS and CDR2 YFSETQ. This CDR3 comprises 15 residues. V was pared by 4 bases and J by 1 base, with 11 bases between. The CDR3 region is CASSPTGLTNEKLFF. The CDR3 coding sequence is TGCGCCAGCAGCCCAACAGGTCTAACTAATGAAAAACTGTTTTTT.

This clone was observed a single time. The V gene is TRBV14, the J gene TRBJ1-1; D is ambiguous. CDR3 length: 12 amino acids. Looked up from germline, CDR1 is SGHDN and CDR2 is FVKESK. The V gene lost 2 bases and the J gene lost 3 bases, with 4 bases spanning the gap. This CDR3 reads CASSQTYTEAFF. In nucleotides, the CDR3 is TGTGCCAGCAGCCAAACATACACTGAAGCTTTCTTT.

This chain uses TRBV19 with TRBJ1-2, with unresolved D. This CDR3 region has 12 residues. V was pared by 3 bases and J by 6 bases, with 8 bases between. Germline V gene lookup returns CDR1 LNHDA and CDR2 SQIVND (reference sequence). DNA for the CDR3: TGTGCCAGTAGTATCGGGTTTGATGGCTACACCTTC. Amino acids: CASSIGFDGYTF. The full variable domain, its missing parts supplied by reference TRBV19 and TRBJ1-2, is DGGITQSPKYLFRKEGQNVTLSCEQNLNHDAMYWYRQDPGQGLRLIYYSQIVNDFQKGDIAEGYSVSREKKESFPLTVTSAQKNPTAFYLCASSIGFDGYTFGSGTRLTVV.

This rearrangement joins TRBV27 to TRBJ2-7, with 10 bases matching TRBD1. CDR3 length: 16 amino acids. CDR1 is MNHEY and CDR2 is SMNVEV in the germline V gene (reference sequence). J gave up 2 bases and V 5 bases, and 9 bases lay outside the gene matches. Here the CDR3 DNA reads TGTGCCAGCAGTCCCCGGGGACAGGGGAAGACCTACGAGCAGTACTTC. This translates into CASSPRGQGKTYEQYF.

This chain connects TRBV27 to TRBJ1-5; 12 bases agree with TRBD1. V was clipped by 4 bases and J by 7 bases; unmatched bases: 8. The CDR3 has 16 residues. The germline gives CDR1 MNHEY, CDR2 SMNVEV (reference sequence). The CDR3 region is CASSWGTGGAQQPQHF. CDR3 DNA: TGTGCCAGCAGTTGGGGGACAGGGGGCGCACAACAGCCCCAGCATTTT.

V and J are TRBV4-3 and TRBJ2-2; 10 nucleotides line up with TRBD2. V shed 0 bases, J shed 6 bases, and the junction held 10 bases outside the gene matches. The V gene's germline CDR1 is LGHNA and CDR2 YSLEER. The CDR3 covers 18 residues. The CDR3 loop is CASSQDGAGLAGAGELFF. The DNA for the CDR3 is TGCGCCAGCAGCCAAGATGGAGCGGGGCTAGCGGGAGCCGGGGAGCTGTTTTTT.

This chain connects TRBV4-1 to TRBJ2-3, with TRBD2 matching over 9 bases. Germline trimming cut 1 base from V and 7 bases from J; bases unmatched to any gene: 6. This CDR3 has 15 amino acids. CDR1 MGHRA and CDR2 YSYEKL come from the germline V gene. This chain's CDR3 is CASSQVAGELYTQYF. The CDR3 DNA follows: TGCGCCAGCAGCCAAGTAGCGGGAGAGCTCTATACGCAGTATTTT.

The chain couples TRBV6-1 to TRBJ2-7; TRBD2 might be the D (6 bases). Germline CDR1 and CDR2: MNHNS and SASEGT. V dropped 6 bases and J dropped 0 bases, with 9 bases sitting between them. This CDR3 has 13 amino acids. DNA of the CDR3: TGTGCCAGCAGAGCGGGCCCCTCCTACGAGCAGTACTTC. Translating gives CASRAGPSYEQYF.

This clone has a single count. This sequence joins TRBV29-1 and TRBJ2-1, with D possibly TRBD1 on 6 matching bases. Per germline, CDR1 SQVTM and CDR2 ANQGSEA. V was cut by 4 bases and J by 5 bases, with 18 bases left in between. CDR3 size: 15 residues. CDR3: CSVVMTGTRNNEQFF. DNA of the CDR3: TGCAGCGTTGTTATGACCGGGACAAGGAACAATGAGCAGTTCTTC.

This rearrangement joins TRBV6-5 to TRBJ1-1; 7 positions match TRBD1. Germline assignment: CDR1 MNHEY and CDR2 SVGAGI. The CDR3 has 14 residues. The V and J ends lost 6 bases and 6 bases, in that order; junction bases with no gene match: 10. CDR3 sequence (DNA): TGTGCCAGCAGACGACAGGGCAAGGGCCCTGAAGCTTTCTTT. Its translation is CASRRQGKGPEAFF.

Here the CDR3 DNA reads TGTGCCAGCAGTGAATCAGGTACTTACGAGCAGTACTTC. This encodes CASSESGTYEQYF. V usage is TRBV6-1 and J usage is TRBJ2-7; D not certain. CDR1 and CDR2 (germline): MNHNS, SASEGT. The CDR3 runs 13 residues. Trimming cost V 2 bases and J 4 bases, with 9 bases left between them.

The chain carries TRBV29-1 and TRBJ1-1; D may be TRBD1 (6 bases). CDR1 and CDR2 (germline): SQVTM, ANQGSEA. Trimming took 1 base from V and 5 from J, leaving 11 bases between them. This CDR3 contains 13 residues. DNA for the CDR3: TGCAGCGTTGAAGGAGGGGGGGGTACTGAAGCTTTCTTT. Protein product: CSVEGGGGTEAFF.

The chain is built from TRBV9 and TRBJ1-4; 9 bases are shared with TRBD1. The CDR3 is 16 residues long. The germline V gene encodes CDR1 SGDLS and CDR2 YYNGEE. V was clipped by 4 bases and J by 7 bases; unmatched bases: 11. The CDR3 region has the DNA TGTGCCAGCAGCCCAAGGGGCGGGACAGGGAGTGAAAAACTGTTTTTT. Translated, it gives CASSPRGGTGSEKLFF.

This chain uses TRBV5-6 with TRBJ2-7; the match to TRBD2 covers 14 bases. CDR3 length: 17 amino acids. CDR1 and CDR2 from the germline V gene are SGHDT and YYEEEE. The J segment lost 3 bases and the V segment lost 4 bases, leaving 9 bases of the junction unmatched. The CDR3 spells CASSEGLTSGGDYEQYF. The CDR3 nucleotides read TGTGCCAGCAGCGAGGGCCTGACTAGCGGGGGGGACTACGAGCAGTACTTC.

V usage is TRBV6-1 and J usage is TRBJ1-4, with a possible D match to TRBD1 (5 bases). The CDR3 extends over 14 amino acids. The V end lost 5 bases, the J end lost 4 bases, and 11 bases lay between the germline ends. CDR1 and CDR2 from the germline V gene are MNHNS and SASEGT. CDR3 DNA sequence: TGTGCCAGCAGTTTGGGGCCGGGTAATGAAAAACTGTTTTTT. Its protein is CASSLGPGNEKLFF.

The chain recombines TRBV28 with TRBJ2-7, with TRBD2 identical over 9 bases. Per germline, CDR1 MDHEN and CDR2 SYDVKM. V shed 2 bases, J shed 2 bases, and the junction held 13 bases outside the gene matches. The CDR3 consists of 18 residues. The CDR3 protein is CASSLLQSPGLAAYEQYF. The DNA of the CDR3 is TGTGCCAGCAGTTTACTTCAGTCTCCGGGACTAGCTGCCTACGAGCAGTACTTC.

The V call is TRBV18, the J call TRBJ2-2, with 8 bases aligning to TRBD1. The trim removed 3 bases at V and 4 bases at J, leaving 10 bases unmatched. CDR3 length: 17 residues. Germline values: CDR1 KGHSH, CDR2 LQKENI. DNA of the CDR3: TGTGCCAGCTCACCCCAAGGACAGGGTTTGGGCACCGGGGAGCTGTTTTTT. Amino acid sequence: CASSPQGQGLGTGELFF.

This clone showed up just a few times. J is TRBJ2-2 and V is TRBV2; 8 bases agree with TRBD1. The CDR3 totals 12 residues. J gave up 8 bases and V 6 bases, and 2 bases lay outside the gene matches. The germline gives CDR1 SNHLY, CDR2 FYNNEI. CDR3 sequence: CASRTGAGELFF. CDR3 bases: TGTGCCAGCAGGACAGGGGCGGGGGAGCTGTTTTTT.

This clone was picked up a small number of times. J is TRBJ2-7 and V is TRBV13, with D possibly TRBD2 on 5 matching bases. The CDR3 covers 13 residues. Trimming stripped 5 bases from V and 7 bases from J, with 15 bases between. The germline CDR1 and CDR2 sequences are PRHDT and FYEKMQ (reference sequence). The CDR3 sequence: CASSPNGVGEQYF. In nucleotides, the CDR3 is TGTGCCAGCAGCCCCAACGGGGTGGGGGAGCAGTACTTC.

This clone turned up a few times. The V call is TRBV5-1, the J call TRBJ2-7; the match to TRBD2 covers 9 bases. This CDR3 comprises 16 residues. Losses at the gene ends were 0 bases for V and 1 base for J; bases not matched to a gene: 5. Looked up from germline, CDR1 is SGHRS and CDR2 is YFSETQ. CDR3 DNA sequence: TGCGCCAGCAGCTTGGCCTTCAGCGGGGGGTCCTACGAGCAGTACTTC. Its translation is CASSLAFSGGSYEQYF.

The rearrangement joins TRBV4-3 to TRBJ2-1; 9 bases match TRBD2. Trimming at V came to 2 bases and at J to 9 bases, leaving 8 bases not matched to a gene. Germline V gene sequence: CDR1 LGHNA, CDR2 YSLEER. This CDR3 contains 15 residues. Here the CDR3 reads CASSQRPGTSSEQFF. The CDR3 nucleotides are TGCGCCAGCAGCCAACGTCCGGGGACTAGCAGTGAGCAGTTCTTC.